A single T cell receptor beta chain is shown here with its context. This table comes from immunoSEQ multiplex PCR, and its TCRdb copy is limited to in-frame clones, with some not included. This sample has around 55,000 clones; almost 85% occur once, and the top ten carry 6% to 7%. These data are taken from a study of radiotherapy plus CTLA-4 blockade in lung cancer. Per germline, CDR1 WNHNN and CDR2 SYGVQD (reference sequence). This CDR3 contains 16 residues. V shed 0 bases and J shed 1 base, with 11 bases lying between them. The source of this sequence is a human donor with non-small cell lung cancer whose response to radiotherapy plus ipilimumab could not be evaluated. This chain uses TRBV10-1 with TRBJ2-3; D is undetermined. The sample here was peripheral blood, taken from a patient treated with radiotherapy plus ipilimumab. The CDR3 nucleotides are TGCGCCAGCAGTGAGTCGAATGGGCCACGCACAGATACGCAGTATTTT. This encodes CASSESNGPRTDTQYF.